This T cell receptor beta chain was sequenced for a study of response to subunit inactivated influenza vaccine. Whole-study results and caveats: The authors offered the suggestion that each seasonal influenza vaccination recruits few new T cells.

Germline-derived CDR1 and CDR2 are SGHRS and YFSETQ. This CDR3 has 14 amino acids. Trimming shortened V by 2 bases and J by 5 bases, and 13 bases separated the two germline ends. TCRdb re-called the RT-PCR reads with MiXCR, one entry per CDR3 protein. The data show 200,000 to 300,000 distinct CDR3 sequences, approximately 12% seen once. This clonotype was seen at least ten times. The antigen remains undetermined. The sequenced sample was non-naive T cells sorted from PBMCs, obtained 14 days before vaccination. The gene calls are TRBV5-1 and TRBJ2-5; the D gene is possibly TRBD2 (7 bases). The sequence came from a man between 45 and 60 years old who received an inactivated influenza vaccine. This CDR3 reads CASSFEGGSETQYF. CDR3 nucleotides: TGCGCCAGCAGCTTCGAGGGGGGGTCGGAGACCCAGTACTTC.